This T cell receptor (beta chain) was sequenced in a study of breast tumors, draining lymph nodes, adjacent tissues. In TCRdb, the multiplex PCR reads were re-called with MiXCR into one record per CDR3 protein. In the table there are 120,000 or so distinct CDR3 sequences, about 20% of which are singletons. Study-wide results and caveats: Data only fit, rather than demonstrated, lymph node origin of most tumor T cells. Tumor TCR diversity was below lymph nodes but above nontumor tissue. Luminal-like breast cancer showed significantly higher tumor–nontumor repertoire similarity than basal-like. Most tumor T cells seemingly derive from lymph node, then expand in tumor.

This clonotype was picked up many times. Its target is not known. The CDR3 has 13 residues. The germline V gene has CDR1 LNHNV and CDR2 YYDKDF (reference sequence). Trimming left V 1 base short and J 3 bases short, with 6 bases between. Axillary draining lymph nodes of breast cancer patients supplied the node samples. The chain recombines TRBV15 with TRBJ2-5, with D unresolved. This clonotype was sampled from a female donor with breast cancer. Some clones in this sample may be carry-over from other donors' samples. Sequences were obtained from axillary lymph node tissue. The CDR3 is CATSRGREETQYF. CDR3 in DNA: TGTGCCACCAGCAGAGGTCGGGAAGAGACCCAGTACTTC.